This is a list of T cell receptor beta chains from one sample in a study of blood T cell repertoires in COVID-19. Some clones are missing from TCRdb's copy, which holds only in-frame ones; the method was immunoSEQ multiplex PCR. The repertoire holds some 150,000 clones, with approximately 89% as singletons. Sequenced sample: peripheral blood. The receptor source for this set is a human donor in a cohort sampled during active COVID-19. CDR3s include the opening cysteine and the closing phenylalanine or tryptophan. Each record gives: V gene, J gene, CDR3 protein.

TRBV4-3,TRBJ2-1,CASSQEGFPGQGPGNEQFF
TRBV27,TRBJ2-3,CASSLVGTTRHTQYF
TRBV5-4,TRBJ1-1,CASSSRFGLSTEAFF
TRBV12-3/TRBV12-4,TRBJ1-1,CASSYTGGAFF
TRBV7-3,TRBJ2-3,CASSLETSWADTQYF
TRBV2,TRBJ2-5,CASSEGLQRLWETQYF
TRBV6-2/TRBV6-3,TRBJ1-5,CASSRQGQDQPQHF
TRBV6-2/TRBV6-3,TRBJ1-2,CASSYSYRPNYGYTF
TRBV7-9,TRBJ1-2,CASSFGQVSHGYTF
TRBV7-9,TRBJ1-2,CASSLDRSGAYYGYTF
TRBV2,TRBJ1-2,CASRELVTDQKNPTYGYTF
TRBV5-8,TRBJ2-7,CASSPWTGYEQYF
TRBV4-1,TRBJ1-2,CASSQVGDRGHGYTF
TRBV7-3,TRBJ2-5,CASSLSPTSGGGETQYF
TRBV27,TRBJ2-5,CASSPVLAVIQETQYF
TRBV9,TRBJ2-3,CASSVVPGGPSSTQYF
TRBV2,TRBJ1-5,CASSGGNQPQHF
TRBV5-4,TRBJ1-1,CASRTGNTEAFF
TRBV19,TRBJ2-3,CASSPKTSGGRSDTQYF
TRBV7-3,TRBJ2-3,CASSLSPRTSGGVGDTQYF
TRBV30,TRBJ1-6,CAWSGQGENSPLHF
TRBV18,TRBJ2-7,CASSPSIQATYEQYF
TRBV15,TRBJ1-2,CATSRVGGVVGYTF
TRBV6-1,TRBJ1-2,CASSEASRGNYGYTF
TRBV5-1,TRBJ2-3,CASSLAGGRTDTQYF
TRBV7-8,TRBJ2-6,CASSFVIAGSSGANVLTF
TRBV11-2,TRBJ1-1,CASSSQNTEAFF